Below, 23 T cell receptor beta chains from the same sample are listed, as sequenced in a study of blood T cell repertoires in COVID-19. Some clones are missing from TCRdb's copy, which holds only in-frame ones; the method was immunoSEQ multiplex PCR. The sample yields about 120,000 clones, approximately 80% seen once. Material for sequencing was peripheral blood. The source is an elderly woman with acute or convalescent COVID-19.

This clone was picked up one time. The chain joins TRBV5-1 to TRBJ1-1; 8 bases are shared with TRBD1. The trim removed 4 bases at V and 4 bases at J, leaving 6 bases unmatched. Germline loops: CDR1 SGHRS, CDR2 YFSETQ. The CDR3 has 14 residues. The CDR3 DNA follows: TGCGCCAGCAGCCCCGGACAGGGTTCCACTGAAGCTTTCTTT. Translating gives CASSPGQGSTEAFF.

V is TRBV5-6 and J is TRBJ1-2; 9 nucleotides agree with TRBD1. CDR3 length: 13 residues. CDR1 is SGHDT, CDR2 YYEEEE, per germline. J gave up 7 bases and V 0 bases, and 1 base lay outside the gene matches. Here the CDR3 DNA reads TGTGCCAGCAGCTTGGGGGACAGGGTTGGCTACACCTTC. This codes for CASSLGDRVGYTF.

V usage is TRBV15 and J usage is TRBJ2-1, with 9 nucleotides matching TRBD2. CDR3 length: 16 residues. Germline V gives CDR1 LNHNV, CDR2 YYDKDF (reference sequence). V lost 1 base to trimming and J lost 5 bases; unmatched junction nucleotides: 6. The CDR3 coding sequence is TGTGCCACCAGCAGAGGGTGGCGGGGGGGGAACAATGAGCAGTTCTTC. The encoded protein is CATSRGWRGGNNEQFF.

This chain uses TRBV30 with TRBJ1-6, with TRBD1 as a possible D gene (5 bases). V was trimmed by 0 bases and J by 8 bases, leaving 14 bases between them. There are 15 residues in the CDR3. Germline CDR1 is GTSNPN and CDR2 is SVGIG (reference sequence). The CDR3 region is CAWSVSGQGDSPLHF. CDR3 in DNA: TGTGCCTGGAGTGTTTCTGGGCAGGGCGATTCACCCCTCCACTTT.

The chain is built from TRBV5-5 and TRBJ1-6; D perhaps matches TRBD1 (6 bases). This CDR3 has 14 residues. CDR1 SGHKS and CDR2 YYEKEE come from the germline V gene (reference sequence). V lost 0 bases and J 10 bases, leaving 11 bases between the germline ends. CDR3 DNA sequence: TGTGCCAGCAGCTTGGGGGGGCCGGGATCACCCCTCCACTTT. It is translated as CASSLGGPGSPLHF. Using reference TRBV5-5 and TRBJ1-6 for the parts outside the CDR3, the full variable domain is DAGVTQSPTHLIKTRGQQVTLRCSPISGHKSVSWYQQVLGQGPQFIFQYYEKEERGRGNFPDRFSARQFPNYSSELNVNALLLGDSALYLCASSLGGPGSPLHFGNGTRLTVT.

The V gene is TRBV10-2, the J gene TRBJ1-5, with D tentatively TRBD1 (5 bases). Trimming shortened V by 6 bases and J by 4 bases, and 13 bases separated the two germline ends. The CDR3 sequence is 14 residues long. Germline V gene lookup returns CDR1 WSHSY and CDR2 SAAADI. Written as DNA, the CDR3 is TGCGCCAGCAGCCTCGACAGAAATAATCAGCCCCAGCATTTT. Protein: CASSLDRNNQPQHF.

The V and J genes are TRBV5-1 and TRBJ1-2; D is perhaps TRBD1 (5 bases). The ends were cut back, 4 bases at V and 1 base at J, with 14 bases in the middle. The CDR3 is 15 residues long. CDR1 is SGHRS, CDR2 YFSETQ, per germline. The CDR3 bases are TGCGCCAGCAGCACTGGGGACTCCCTTAACTATGGCTACACCTTC. The encoded protein is CASSTGDSLNYGYTF.

The chain carries TRBV3-1 (or the pseudogene TRBV3-2) and TRBJ2-1; D is unresolved. V was clipped by 4 bases and J by 5 bases, with 3 bases between them. The CDR3 is made up of 11 amino acids. Germline assignment: CDR1 LGHDT and CDR2 YNNKEL (reference sequence). For the CDR3, the DNA is TGTGCCAGCAGCCTAAACAATGAGCAGTTCTTC. Its protein product is CASSLNNEQFF.

J is TRBJ1-1 and V is TRBV18; 7 positions match TRBD1. Trimming took 3 bases from V and 1 from J; bases not matched to a gene: 5. CDR1 and CDR2 (germline): KGHSH, LQKENI. This CDR3 spans 15 amino acids. The CDR3 protein is CASSPETGSNTEAFF. The CDR3 DNA reads TGTGCCAGCTCACCCGAGACAGGGTCGAACACTGAAGCTTTCTTT.

The rearrangement uses TRBV19 and TRBJ1-1; no definite D call. CDR1 and CDR2 (germline): LNHDA, SQIVND (reference sequence). V lost 7 bases and J lost 5, with 17 bases in between. The CDR3 runs to 14 residues. CDR3 bases: TGTGCCAGTATACTCGGACGGGAGAAGACTGAAGCTTTCTTT. It specifies CASILGREKTEAFF.

The chain combines TRBV5-1 with TRBJ1-4; no clear D gene. The V end lost 0 bases, the J end lost 3 bases, and 15 bases lay between the germline ends. The CDR3 sequence is 17 residues long. Germline CDR1 is SGHRS and CDR2 is YFSETQ. The CDR3 coding sequence is TGCGCCAGCAGCTTGGCCGGTAGTGTTCGGGCTAATGAAAAACTGTTTTTT. This sequence encodes CASSLAGSVRANEKLFF.

This clone was recorded a few times. The rearrangement uses TRBV7-9 and TRBJ2-6, with D unclear. Germline CDR1 reads SEHNR; CDR2 reads FQNEAQ (reference sequence). V was pared by 3 bases and J by 0 bases, with 15 bases between. There are 18 residues in the CDR3. For the CDR3, the DNA is TGTGCCAGCAGCTTCCCCAGGTCTTACCTCTCTGGGGCCAACGTCCTGACTTTC. As protein: CASSFPRSYLSGANVLTF.

The rearrangement joins TRBV11-3 to TRBJ1-1; tentatively, D is TRBD1 (6 bases). V was shortened by 6 bases and J by 4 bases, with 12 bases between the two germline ends. This CDR3 has 13 residues. Per germline, CDR1 SGHNT and CDR2 YENEEA. This CDR3 is CASSTGRGTEAFF. The CDR3 nucleotides are TGTGCCAGCAGTACAGGGAGGGGCACTGAAGCTTTCTTT.

The V and J genes are TRBV7-9 and TRBJ2-1; D possibly corresponds to TRBD2 (5 bases). Germline V gives CDR1 SEHNR, CDR2 FQNEAQ (reference sequence). CDR3 length: 11 amino acids. Trimming removed 5 bases at V and 10 bases at J, with 9 bases between. The CDR3 DNA reads TGTGCCAGCAGCCCCGTAGCGGAGCAGTTCTTC. Translating it yields CASSPVAEQFF.

V usage is TRBV6-2 or TRBV6-3 and J usage is TRBJ1-2; 7 positions agree with TRBD1. The CDR3 consists of 15 residues. From germline, CDR1 is MNHEY and CDR2 SVGEGT. After removal of 0 bases from V and 0 bases from J, the junction contained 1 base not matched to a gene. In DNA, the CDR3 is TGTGCCAGCAGTTACTCCGGGACAGCTAACTATGGCTACACCTTC. Its translation: CASSYSGTANYGYTF.

The CDR3 nucleotides are TGTGCCAGCAGCCCAGGGGCAGGACTCTATGGCTACACCTTC. Protein sequence: CASSPGAGLYGYTF. The rearrangement uses TRBV11-2 and TRBJ1-2, with D possibly matching TRBD1 (6 bases). From germline, CDR1 is SGHAT and CDR2 FQNNGV. Trimming cost V 5 bases and J 4 bases, with 14 bases left between them. The CDR3 runs to 14 residues. The entire variable domain, with the rest obtained from reference TRBV11-2 and TRBJ1-2, is as follows: EAGVAQSPRYKIIEKRQSVAFWCNPISGHATLYWYQQILGQGPKLLIQFQNNGVVDDSQLPKDRFSAERLKGVDSTLKIQPAKLEDSAVYLCASSPGAGLYGYTFGSGTRLTVV.

This sequence joins TRBV9 and TRBJ1-6, with 7 bases lining up with TRBD1. Trimming cost V 3 bases and J 7 bases; bases outside gene matches: 7. Germline CDR1 reads SGDLS; CDR2 reads YYNGEE. The CDR3 consists of 15 residues. The CDR3 sequence: CASSATGQLNSPLHF. CDR3 bases: TGTGCCAGCAGCGCCACGGGACAGTTAAATTCACCCCTCCACTTT.

The chain has TRBV30 and TRBJ1-1; D gene uncertain. The CDR3 totals 13 residues. V lost 0 bases and J 10 bases, leaving 15 bases between the germline ends. The germline V gene encodes CDR1 GTSNPN and CDR2 SVGIG (reference sequence). CDR3 protein: CAWSVNLGIGAFF. DNA for the CDR3: TGTGCCTGGAGTGTTAATCTAGGTATAGGAGCTTTCTTT.

The rearrangement links TRBV10-3 to TRBJ2-5, with a possible D match to TRBD2 (5 bases). V lost 3 bases and J 2 bases, leaving 13 bases between the germline ends. CDR3 size: 15 residues. The germline V gene has CDR1 ENHRY and CDR2 SYGVKD. The CDR3 nucleotides read TGTGCCATCAGTGATTTGACTACCACGCAAGAGACCCAGTACTTC. This codes for CAISDLTTTQETQYF.

The chain employs TRBV19 and TRBJ1-2; no firm D call. V was pared by 6 bases and J by 5 bases, with 10 bases between. Germline V lookup: CDR1 LNHDA, CDR2 SQIVND (reference sequence). The CDR3 loop spans 12 amino acids. The CDR3 DNA sequence: TGTGCCAGTAGGCATCCAGGTTATGGCTACACCTTC. This codes for CASRHPGYGYTF.

The chain recombines TRBV30 with TRBJ1-5; D call uncertain. There are 13 residues in the CDR3. The germline V gene encodes CDR1 GTSNPN and CDR2 SVGIG (reference sequence). Trimming took 0 bases from V and 4 from J, leaving 7 bases between them. CDR3 region: CAWSVSGNQPQHF. The CDR3 nucleotides read TGTGCCTGGAGTGTGTCAGGAAATCAGCCCCAGCATTTT. Complete variable domain (other parts from reference TRBV30 and TRBJ1-5): SQTIHQWPATLVQPVGSPLSLECTVEGTSNPNLYWYRQAAGRGLQLLFYSVGIGQISSEVPQNLSASRPQDRQFILSSKKLLLSDSGFYLCAWSVSGNQPQHFGDGTRLSIL.

The chain links TRBV28 to TRBJ2-7, with D tentatively TRBD2 (6 bases). This CDR3 region has 15 residues. Trimming left V 4 bases short and J 2 bases short, with 15 bases between. The germline V gene encodes CDR1 MDHEN and CDR2 SYDVKM. CDR3 coding DNA: TGTGCCAGCAGTTCCCCGGGACTTTCCCCCTACGAGCAGTACTTC. Its translation is CASSSPGLSPYEQYF.

CDR3 nucleotides: TGTGCCAGCAGCCAACCGACAGGGGCAACGAACACCGGGGAGCTGTTTTTT. This sequence encodes CASSQPTGATNTGELFF. V and J are TRBV3-1 (or the pseudogene TRBV3-2) and TRBJ2-2, with 8 bases matching TRBD1. Germline V gene lookup returns CDR1 LGHDT and CDR2 YNNKEL (reference sequence). CDR3 length equals 17 residues. Unmatched junction bases numbered 5, after V lost 2 bases and J lost 0 bases.